Presented here are 10 T cell receptor beta chains from one specimen sequenced in a study of blood T cell repertoires in COVID-19. Sequencing was performed with immunoSEQ multiplex PCR; in TCRdb, only in-frame clones are kept and a portion is missing. This table has under 450,000 clones, over 75% appearing once. Sequencing was carried out using peripheral blood. The receptors come from a middle-aged woman with COVID-19, enrolled during active disease.

The V gene is TRBV10-3, the J gene TRBJ2-7; no firm D call. Germline V CDR1 and CDR2: ENHRY, SYGVKD. This CDR3 spans 12 amino acids. V was trimmed by 0 bases and J by 7 bases, leaving 7 bases between them. The DNA for the CDR3 is TGTGCCATCAGTGAGTCTAGTGTTGAGCAGTACTTC. Encoded protein: CAISESSVEQYF.

The chain links TRBV6-2 or TRBV6-3 to TRBJ2-2; D might be TRBD1 (5 bases). Trimming cost V 2 bases and J 1 base, with 20 bases left between them. The germline gives CDR1 MNHEY, CDR2 SVGEGT. The CDR3 runs to 19 residues. The CDR3 coding sequence is TGTGCCAGCAGTTACCCCCTGCGTCAGGGCCTCGGGAACACCGGGGAGCTGTTTTTT. As protein: CASSYPLRQGLGNTGELFF.

The rearrangement links TRBV27 to TRBJ1-1; 8 positions match TRBD1. Germline values: CDR1 MNHEY, CDR2 SMNVEV (reference sequence). This CDR3 region has 15 residues. V lost 4 bases to trimming and J lost 1 base; unmatched junction nucleotides: 5. CDR3 loop: CASSSQGATNTEAFF. CDR3 DNA sequence: TGTGCCAGCAGTTCTCAGGGGGCAACGAACACTGAAGCTTTCTTT.

The genes are TRBV18 and TRBJ1-4; D is unclear. The CDR3 has 16 residues. V was cut by 4 bases and J by 2 bases, with 14 bases left in between. Looked up from germline, CDR1 is KGHSH and CDR2 is LQKENI. The CDR3 region has the DNA TGTGCCAGCTCACACCGAATTCTCGCGACTAATGAAAAACTGTTTTTT. This sequence encodes CASSHRILATNEKLFF.

The V gene is TRBV3-1 (or the pseudogene TRBV3-2), the J gene TRBJ2-7; the D is unclear. Germline V lookup: CDR1 LGHDT, CDR2 YNNKEL (reference sequence). CDR3 size: 17 residues. V lost 4 bases, J lost 2 bases, and 21 bases lay in between. DNA for the CDR3: TGTGCCAGCAGCCCTTCTCCAGGCGCTTACCGGACCTACGAGCAGTACTTC. This encodes CASSPSPGAYRTYEQYF.

This chain connects TRBV27 to TRBJ1-6, with 7 nucleotides matching TRBD1. Germline V gene lookup returns CDR1 MNHEY and CDR2 SMNVEV (reference sequence). The CDR3 runs 17 residues. Trimming took 0 bases from V and 0 from J; bases not matched to a gene: 2. The CDR3 DNA follows: TGTGCCAGCAGTTTATCGAACAGGGGCTCCTATAATTCACCCCTCCACTTT. The encoded protein is CASSLSNRGSYNSPLHF.

The rearrangement joins TRBV5-6 to TRBJ2-7, with TRBD2 as a possible D gene (6 bases). Germline CDR1 SGHDT, CDR2 YYEEEE. V lost 2 bases and J 2 bases, leaving 8 bases between the germline ends. The CDR3 spans 13 residues. The CDR3 bases are TGTGCCAGCAGCTTCGGGGGAGCCTACGAGCAGTACTTC. This gives the protein CASSFGGAYEQYF.

The chain carries TRBV10-3 and TRBJ1-5; D is ambiguous. The CDR3 spans 15 residues. With 0 bases removed from V and 1 base from J, the gap between germline ends came to 7 bases. Germline CDR1 and CDR2: ENHRY and SYGVKD. The CDR3 DNA sequence: TGTGCCATCAGTGAGTCGAGGCCGAGCAATCAGCCCCAGCATTTT. It codes for CAISESRPSNQPQHF.

The chain uses TRBV7-6 and TRBJ1-1, with a weak D call TRBD1 (6 bases). The germline gives CDR1 SGHVS, CDR2 FNYEAQ. V lost 1 base and J lost 3, with 12 bases in between. This CDR3 is built from 15 residues. CDR3: CASSLEGGGYTEAFF. CDR3 sequence (DNA): TGTGCCAGCAGCTTAGAGGGGGGAGGGTACACTGAAGCTTTCTTT.

The CDR3, as DNA: TGTGCCAGCAGGAGGACAGGGGCCGGAGAGACCCAGTACTTC. It encodes CASRRTGAGETQYF. This chain joins TRBV27 and TRBJ2-5, with 9 bases matching TRBD1. V lost 6 bases and J lost 4; bases outside the gene matches: 6. Germline CDR1 and CDR2: MNHEY and SMNVEV (reference sequence). This CDR3 spans 14 amino acids.